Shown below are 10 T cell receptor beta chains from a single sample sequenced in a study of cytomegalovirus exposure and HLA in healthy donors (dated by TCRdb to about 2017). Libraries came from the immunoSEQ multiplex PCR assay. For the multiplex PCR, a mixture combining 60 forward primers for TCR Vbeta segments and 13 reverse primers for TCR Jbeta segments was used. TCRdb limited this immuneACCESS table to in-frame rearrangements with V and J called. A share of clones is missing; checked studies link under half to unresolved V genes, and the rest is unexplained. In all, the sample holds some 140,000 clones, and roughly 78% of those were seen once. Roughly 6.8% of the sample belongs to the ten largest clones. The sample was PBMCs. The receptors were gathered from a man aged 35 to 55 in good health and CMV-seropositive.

CDR3 nucleotide sequence: TGCGCCAGCAGCTTATCCCAGGGAGGAAACACCATATATTTT. It is translated as CASSLSQGGNTIYF. This chain uses TRBV5-1 with TRBJ1-3, with D perhaps TRBD1 (5 bases). This CDR3 region has 14 residues. Germline V gives CDR1 SGHRS, CDR2 YFSETQ. The V end lost 2 bases, the J end lost 4 bases, and 10 bases lay between the germline ends.

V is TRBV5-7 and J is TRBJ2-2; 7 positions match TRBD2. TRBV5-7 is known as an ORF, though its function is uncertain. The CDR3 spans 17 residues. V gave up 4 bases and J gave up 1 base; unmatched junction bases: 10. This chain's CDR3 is CASSLGPGGLNTGELFF. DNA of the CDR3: TGTGCCAGCAGCCTTGGACCGGGAGGATTGAACACCGGGGAGCTGTTTTTT.

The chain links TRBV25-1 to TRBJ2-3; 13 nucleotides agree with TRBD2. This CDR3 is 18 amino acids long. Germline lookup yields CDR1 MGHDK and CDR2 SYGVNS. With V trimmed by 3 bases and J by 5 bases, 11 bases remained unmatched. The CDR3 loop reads CASSDPRTSGRNGDTQYF. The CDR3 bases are TGTGCCAGCAGTGATCCCCGGACTAGCGGGAGAAACGGAGATACGCAGTATTTT.

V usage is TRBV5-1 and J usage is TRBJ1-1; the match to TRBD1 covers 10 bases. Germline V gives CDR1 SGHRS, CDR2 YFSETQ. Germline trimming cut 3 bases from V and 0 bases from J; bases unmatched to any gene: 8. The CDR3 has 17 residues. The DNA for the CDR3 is TGCGCCAGCAGCTCGACAGGGGGCGCAGGGATGAACACTGAAGCTTTCTTT. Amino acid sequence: CASSSTGGAGMNTEAFF.

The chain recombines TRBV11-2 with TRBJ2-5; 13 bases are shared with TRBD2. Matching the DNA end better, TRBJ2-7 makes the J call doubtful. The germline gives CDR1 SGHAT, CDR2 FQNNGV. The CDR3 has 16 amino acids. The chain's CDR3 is CASSSPTSGRPYEQYF. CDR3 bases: TGTGCCAGCAGCTCACCGACTAGCGGGAGGCCCTACGAGCAGTACTTC.

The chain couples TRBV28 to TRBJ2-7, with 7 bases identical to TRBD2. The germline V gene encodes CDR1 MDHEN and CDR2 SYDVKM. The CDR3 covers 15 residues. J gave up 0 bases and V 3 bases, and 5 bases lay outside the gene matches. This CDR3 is CASSFISGGSYEQYF. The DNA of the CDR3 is TGTGCCAGCAGTTTTATCTCGGGAGGCTCCTACGAGCAGTACTTC.

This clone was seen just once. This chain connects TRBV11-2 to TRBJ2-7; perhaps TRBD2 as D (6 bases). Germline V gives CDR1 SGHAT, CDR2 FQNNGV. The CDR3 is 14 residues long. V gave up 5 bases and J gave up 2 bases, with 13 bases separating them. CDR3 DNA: TGTGCCAGCAGCATAGTTAGCGGAACCTACGAGCAGTACTTC. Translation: CASSIVSGTYEQYF. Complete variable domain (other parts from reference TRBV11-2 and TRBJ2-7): EAGVAQSPRYKIIEKRQSVAFWCNPISGHATLYWYQQILGQGPKLLIQFQNNGVVDDSQLPKDRFSAERLKGVDSTLKIQPAKLEDSAVYLCASSIVSGTYEQYFGPGTRLTVT.

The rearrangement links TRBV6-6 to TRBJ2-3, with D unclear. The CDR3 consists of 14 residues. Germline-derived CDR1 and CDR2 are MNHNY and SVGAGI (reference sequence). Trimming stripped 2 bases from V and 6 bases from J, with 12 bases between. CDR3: CASSYTPGRDTQYF. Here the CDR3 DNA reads TGTGCCAGCAGTTACACACCGGGTAGGGATACGCAGTATTTT.

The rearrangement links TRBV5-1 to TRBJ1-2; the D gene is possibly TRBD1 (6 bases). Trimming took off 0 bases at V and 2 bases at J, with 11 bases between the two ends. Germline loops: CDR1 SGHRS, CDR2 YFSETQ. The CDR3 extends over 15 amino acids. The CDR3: CASSLEAGANYGYTF. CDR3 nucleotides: TGCGCCAGCAGCTTGGAGGCAGGGGCAAACTATGGCTACACCTTC.

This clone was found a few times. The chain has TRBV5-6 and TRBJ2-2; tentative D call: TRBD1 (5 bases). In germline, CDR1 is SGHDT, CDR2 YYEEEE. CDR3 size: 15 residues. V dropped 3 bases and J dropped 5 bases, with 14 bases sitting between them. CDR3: CASSSYPTGTGELFF. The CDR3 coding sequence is TGTGCCAGCAGCTCATACCCCACAGGTACCGGGGAGCTGTTTTTT.